The 17 T cell receptor beta chains listed next were all sequenced from one sample in a study of blood T cell repertoires in COVID-19. The repertoire was sequenced with immunoSEQ multiplex PCR; TCRdb's copy has only in-frame clones and lacks some. The sample consists of 95,000 to 100,000 clones, 85% of them appearing once. The specimen was peripheral blood. Receptors originate from a woman between 70 and 85 years old with active or convalescent COVID-19.

V gene TRBV25-1 combines with J gene TRBJ2-1; D not certain. This CDR3 spans 15 amino acids. V lost 3 bases to trimming and J lost 0 bases, with 9 bases between them. CDR1 is MGHDK and CDR2 is SYGVNS in the germline V gene. The CDR3 DNA reads as TGTGCCAGCAGTGAGGTTGGCAGCTCCTACAATGAGCAGTTCTTC. As protein: CASSEVGSSYNEQFF.

The chain recombines TRBV7-9 with TRBJ2-3, with D uncertain. Germline V gene sequence: CDR1 SEHNR, CDR2 FQNEAQ (reference sequence). The CDR3 length is 14 residues. The V gene lost 5 bases and the J gene lost 2 bases, with 11 bases spanning the gap. The CDR3 sequence: CASSPEVFTDTQYF. The CDR3 DNA is TGTGCCAGCAGCCCCGAGGTGTTCACAGATACGCAGTATTTT.

The V gene is TRBV18, the J gene TRBJ2-3, with D unclear. Germline V gene lookup returns CDR1 KGHSH and CDR2 LQKENI. CDR3 length: 14 residues. V was clipped by 3 bases and J by 1 base, with 8 bases between them. The CDR3 is CASSPVEGTDTQYF. For the CDR3, the DNA is TGTGCCAGCTCACCGGTAGAGGGCACAGATACGCAGTATTTT.

The gene calls are TRBV5-6 and TRBJ1-2; D unresolved. V gave up 0 bases and J gave up 2 bases, with 11 bases separating them. Germline V gene lookup returns CDR1 SGHDT and CDR2 YYEEEE. The CDR3 is 15 amino acids. CDR3: CASSLERRANYGYTF. The CDR3 DNA reads as TGTGCCAGCAGCTTGGAAAGGCGGGCCAACTATGGCTACACCTTC.

This chain links TRBV5-4 with TRBJ2-7; D is possibly TRBD2 (6 bases). Germline V gives CDR1 SGHNT, CDR2 YYREEE (reference sequence). The CDR3 is 15 amino acids. V lost 0 bases, J lost 1 base, and 11 bases lay in between. The CDR3 is CASSLAGGGSYEQYF. The CDR3 DNA reads TGTGCCAGCAGCTTGGCAGGAGGAGGGTCCTACGAGCAGTACTTC.

The rearrangement joins TRBV18 to TRBJ1-2; TRBD1 matches 11 bases. This CDR3 is 17 amino acids long. With 2 bases clipped from V and 0 bases from J, the junction kept 5 bases outside the gene matches. Germline V gene sequence: CDR1 KGHSH, CDR2 LQKENI. CDR3 amino acids: CASSPTGQGVPNYGYTF. Here the CDR3 DNA reads TGTGCCAGCTCACCAACGGGACAGGGGGTCCCTAACTATGGCTACACCTTC.

The V gene is TRBV10-3, the J gene TRBJ1-1, with TRBD1 matching over 7 bases. This CDR3 has 14 amino acids. After removal of 2 bases from V and 5 bases from J, the junction contained 5 bases not matched to a gene. Germline CDR1 ENHRY, CDR2 SYGVKD. CDR3 sequence: CAISERGQDTEAFF. DNA for the CDR3: TGTGCCATCAGTGAGAGGGGGCAAGATACTGAAGCTTTCTTT.

The rearrangement links TRBV6-5 to TRBJ2-3, with 10 bases matching TRBD2. With 6 bases clipped from V and 6 bases from J, the junction kept 9 bases outside the gene matches. Germline V lookup: CDR1 MNHEY, CDR2 SVGAGI. The CDR3 has 15 residues. For the CDR3, the DNA is TGTGCCAGCAGATCGAGCGGGAGGGCCACCGATACGCAGTATTTT. Its protein product is CASRSSGRATDTQYF.

The rearrangement uses TRBV3-1 (or the pseudogene TRBV3-2) and TRBJ2-1; D may be TRBD2 (6 bases). V was trimmed by 2 bases and J by 0 bases, leaving 17 bases between them. Germline V gene sequence: CDR1 LGHDT, CDR2 YNNKEL (reference sequence). The CDR3 has 18 residues. For the CDR3, the DNA is TGTGCCAGCAGCCAAAGACTAGAACTAAGTAACTCCTACAATGAGCAGTTCTTC. The encoded protein is CASSQRLELSNSYNEQFF.

The chain is built from TRBV6-2 or TRBV6-3 and TRBJ2-3; 14 bases align to TRBD2. The CDR3 length is 19 residues. Losses at the gene ends were 6 bases for V and 0 bases for J; bases not matched to a gene: 11. CDR1 MNHEY and CDR2 SVGEGT come from the germline V gene. The DNA for the CDR3 is TGTGCCAGCAGCCAACCGGGACTAGCGGGGGACACTAGCACAGATACGCAGTATTTT. Amino acids: CASSQPGLAGDTSTDTQYF.

The chain carries TRBV3-1 (or the pseudogene TRBV3-2) and TRBJ2-7; tentative D call: TRBD1 (5 bases). Trimming shortened V by 0 bases and J by 3 bases, and 18 bases separated the two germline ends. The CDR3 loop spans 17 amino acids. The germline V gene encodes CDR1 LGHDT and CDR2 YNNKEL (reference sequence). CDR3 DNA: TGTGCCAGCAGCCAAGACCCCTCGGGCAGGGTTGGCTACGAGCAGTACTTC. This codes for CASSQDPSGRVGYEQYF.

This clone was counted once. The CDR3 region is CATSASASGANVLTF. For the CDR3, the DNA is TGTGCCACGTCAGCGTCGGCCTCTGGGGCCAACGTCCTGACTTTC. The V call is TRBV24-1, the J call TRBJ2-6; no firm D call. The CDR3 extends over 15 amino acids. Germline V CDR1 and CDR2: KGHDR, SFDVKD. Between the trimmed V and J ends, which lost 10 bases and 0 bases, there was a span of 12 bases.

The chain links TRBV19 to TRBJ2-7; TRBD1 matches 8 bases. Germline V gives CDR1 LNHDA, CDR2 SQIVND (reference sequence). Germline trimming cut 2 bases from V and 2 bases from J; bases unmatched to any gene: 2. The CDR3 covers 14 residues. The CDR3 reads CASSIMGQAYEQYF. The CDR3 DNA sequence: TGTGCCAGTAGTATAATGGGACAGGCCTACGAGCAGTACTTC.

This chain uses TRBV6-2 or TRBV6-3 with TRBJ2-7; D is perhaps TRBD2 (5 bases). Germline V lookup: CDR1 MNHEY, CDR2 SVGEGT. V lost 0 bases, J lost 0 bases, and 15 bases lay in between. This CDR3 spans 17 amino acids. The CDR3 bases are TGTGCCAGCAGTTACTCTATAACGGCTGGGAGCTCCTACGAGCAGTACTTC. Protein sequence: CASSYSITAGSSYEQYF.

The chain recombines TRBV7-2 with TRBJ2-5; TRBD1 is a possible D gene (6 bases). CDR1 is SGHTA and CDR2 is FQGNSA in the germline V gene. The CDR3 length is 15 residues. V dropped 2 bases and J dropped 8 bases, with 18 bases sitting between them. The DNA of the CDR3 is TGTGCCAGCAGCTTAAATTGGGACAAGATCGGAACCCAGTACTTC. Encoded protein: CASSLNWDKIGTQYF.

This chain connects TRBV6-6 to TRBJ1-3; D perhaps matches TRBD1 (5 bases). The germline CDR1 and CDR2 sequences are MNHNY and SVGAGI (reference sequence). Trimming left V 8 bases short and J 6 bases short, with 11 bases between. The CDR3 runs to 12 residues. The CDR3 region is CASQGLENTIYF. The CDR3 DNA follows: TGTGCCAGCCAGGGCCTGGAAAACACCATATATTTT.

The chain uses TRBV5-1 and TRBJ2-3, with D possibly matching TRBD1 (5 bases). Germline V lookup: CDR1 SGHRS, CDR2 YFSETQ. The CDR3 sequence is 15 residues long. Deletions cut 0 bases from V and 0 bases from J, with 8 bases between. CDR3 DNA: TGCGCCAGCAGCTTGGAGGACACTAGCACAGATACGCAGTATTTT. This gives the protein CASSLEDTSTDTQYF.